This entry lists 5 T cell receptor beta chains sequenced from one sample in a study of blood T cells in healthy people across ages. A sample-barcoded 5' primer and a J-beta primer mix were used in a second PCR of roughly 6 to 11 cycles. TCRdb re-analysed the 5' RACE reads in MiXCR, keeping a single row per CDR3 protein. The top ten hold about 11% of the sample, which has approximately 1.5 million distinct CDR3 sequences, about 31% seen once. The sample was blood. The origin of the receptors is a woman under 40 in good health.

The chain is built from TRBV20-1 and TRBJ2-4; TRBD1 agrees at 7 bases. The CDR3 is 14 amino acids. The germline V gene has CDR1 DFQATT and CDR2 SNEGSKA (reference sequence). Trimming at V came to 1 base and at J to 2 bases, leaving 2 bases not matched to a gene. CDR3 nucleotides: TGCAGTGCTAGAGCACAGGGGTCCAAAAACATTCAGTACTTC. Amino acid sequence: CSARAQGSKNIQYF.

This chain connects TRBV12-5 to TRBJ1-2, with 7 nucleotides matching TRBD1. V gave up 6 bases and J gave up 2 bases; unmatched junction bases: 9. The CDR3 extends over 15 amino acids. Germline CDR1 and CDR2: LGHNT and FRNRAP. The CDR3 coding sequence is TGTGCTAGTGGGATGACAGGGAGGCCGAACTATGGCTACACCTTC. Translating gives CASGMTGRPNYGYTF.

The chain uses TRBV11-2 and TRBJ1-2; D is ambiguous. The CDR3 length is 12 residues. V lost 8 bases, J lost 4 bases, and 11 bases lay in between. CDR1 is SGHAT, CDR2 FQNNGV, per germline. CDR3 DNA sequence: TGTGCCAGCGGGAAGGAGACCTATGGCTACACCTTC. Amino acids: CASGKETYGYTF.

This clonotype was seen only a few times. The V call is TRBV6-1, the J call TRBJ2-2, with no clear D. V shed 3 bases and J shed 5 bases, with 7 bases lying between them. The CDR3 runs 13 residues. The germline CDR1 and CDR2 sequences are MNHNS and SASEGT. The CDR3 loop is CASSERHTGELFF. CDR3 in DNA: TGTGCCAGCAGTGAGCGACATACCGGGGAGCTGTTTTTT.

The J gene is TRBJ2-2, the V gene TRBV7-3, with D possibly being TRBD2 (6 bases). Per germline, CDR1 SGHTA and CDR2 FQGTGA. Between the trimmed V and J ends, which lost 3 bases and 5 bases, there was a span of 13 bases. This CDR3 region has 15 residues. CDR3 loop: CASSFGESGTGELFF. For the CDR3, the DNA is TGTGCCAGCAGCTTCGGCGAGAGCGGGACCGGGGAGCTGTTTTTT.